What follows are 5 T cell receptor beta chains derived from one specimen sequenced in a study of shared clonotypes between healthy human individuals. Repertoires were generated with immunoSEQ multiplex PCR, while TCRdb's copy carries only in-frame clones and drops some. The sample lists nearly 1 million clones, over 60% occurring once. Material for sequencing was memory CD4+ T cells sorted from blood. Subset reported: CD45RA-negative fraction. The receptors shown here come from a man between 18 and 29 years old in good health.

This clone was observed a few times. The chain combines TRBV28 with TRBJ1-5; D unresolved. CDR1 is MDHEN, CDR2 SYDVKM, per germline. Trimming shortened V by 7 bases and J by 0 bases, and 10 bases separated the two germline ends. This CDR3 region has 14 residues. The CDR3 spells CASKGQISNQPQHF. As DNA, the CDR3 is TGTGCCAGCAAAGGTCAGATTAGCAATCAGCCCCAGCATTTT.

The table lists this clone with a few counts. This chain connects TRBV7-2 to TRBJ2-3; D is possibly TRBD2 (6 bases). This CDR3 region has 14 residues. The V gene lost 6 bases and the J gene lost 4 bases, with 14 bases spanning the gap. Germline lookup yields CDR1 SGHTA and CDR2 FQGNSA. DNA for the CDR3: TGTGCCAGCAGGGGACTTGCACTCGCAGATACGCAGTATTTT. Translated, it gives CASRGLALADTQYF.

J is TRBJ2-7 and V is TRBV5-1; 12 nucleotides line up with TRBD2. Germline loops: CDR1 SGHRS, CDR2 YFSETQ. V shed 7 bases, J shed 7 bases, and the junction held 15 bases outside the gene matches. This CDR3 spans 16 amino acids. In DNA form, the CDR3 reads TGCGCCAGCGGAAAAGGGGCTAGCGGGGGGGCCCCTGAGCAGTACTTC. It encodes CASGKGASGGAPEQYF.

The chain carries TRBV2 and TRBJ1-2, with 12 bases lining up with TRBD1. The germline gives CDR1 SNHLY, CDR2 FYNNEI. The CDR3 is made up of 14 amino acids. After removal of 4 bases from V and 7 bases from J, the junction contained 4 bases not matched to a gene. The CDR3 loop is CASSVGDRGLGYTF. The CDR3 DNA sequence: TGTGCCAGCAGTGTAGGGGACAGGGGGCTTGGCTACACCTTC.

The rearrangement uses TRBV2 and TRBJ2-6; D unclear. Trimming removed 4 bases at V and 1 base at J, with 5 bases between. The CDR3 loop spans 14 amino acids. The germline gives CDR1 SNHLY, CDR2 FYNNEI. CDR3 residues: CASSGRSGANVLTF. The DNA for the CDR3 is TGTGCCAGCAGTGGTAGATCTGGGGCCAACGTCCTGACTTTC.